This T cell receptor beta chain is drawn from a study of CD8 T cells in Susac syndrome. TCR beta was sequenced from blood CD8+ and CD4+ T cells. The CD8+ and CD4+ T cells were isolated magnetically using a negative isolation approach, whereas the TEMRA cells were enriched by FACS. The CDR3 runs 13 residues. Germline V gene data show CDR1 as LGHDT and CDR2 as YNNKEL (reference sequence). V was cut by 0 bases and J by 6 bases, with 6 bases left in between. RNA totalling about 0.5 to 1 ug underwent reverse transcription with random hexamers. TCRdb analysed the immunoSEQ multiplex PCR reads with MiXCR anew, one entry per CDR3 protein. The sample yields over 80,000 distinct CDR3 sequences, around 94% seen once.

This receptor was identified in a human donor with Susac syndrome. The specimen sequenced was CD8+ T cells from PBMCs. The V and J genes are TRBV3-1 and TRBJ2-1, with D unclear. CDR3 DNA: TGTGCCAGCAGCCAAGATGGCAGCAATGAGCAGTTCTTC. The encoded protein is CASSQDGSNEQFF.